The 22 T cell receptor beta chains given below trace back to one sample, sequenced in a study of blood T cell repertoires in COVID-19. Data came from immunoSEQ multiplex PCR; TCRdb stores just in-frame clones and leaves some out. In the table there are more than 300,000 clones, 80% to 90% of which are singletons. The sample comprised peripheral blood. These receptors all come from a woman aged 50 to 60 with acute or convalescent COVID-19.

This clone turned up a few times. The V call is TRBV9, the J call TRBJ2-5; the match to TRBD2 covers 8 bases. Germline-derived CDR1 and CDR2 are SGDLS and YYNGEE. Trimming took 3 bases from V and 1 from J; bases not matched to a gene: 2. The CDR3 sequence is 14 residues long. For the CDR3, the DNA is TGTGCCAGCAGCGAAAGCGGGGGCCAAGAGACCCAGTACTTC. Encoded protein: CASSESGGQETQYF. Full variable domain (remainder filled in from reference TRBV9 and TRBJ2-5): DSGVTQTPKHLITATGQRVTLRCSPRSGDLSVYWYQQSLDQGLQFLIQYYNGEERAKGNILERFSAQQFPDLHSELNLSSLELGDSALYFCASSESGGQETQYFGPGTRLLVL.

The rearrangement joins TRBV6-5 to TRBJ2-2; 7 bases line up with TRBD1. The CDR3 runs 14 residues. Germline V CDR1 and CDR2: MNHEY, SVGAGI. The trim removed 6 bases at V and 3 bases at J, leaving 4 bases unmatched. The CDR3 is CASRDTGDTGELFF. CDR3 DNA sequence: TGTGCCAGCAGAGATACAGGGGACACCGGGGAGCTGTTTTTT.

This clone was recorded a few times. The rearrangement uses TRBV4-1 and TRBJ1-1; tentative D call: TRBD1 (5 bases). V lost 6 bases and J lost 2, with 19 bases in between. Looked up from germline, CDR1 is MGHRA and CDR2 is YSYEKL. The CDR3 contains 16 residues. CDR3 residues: CASRAHSTATNTEAFF. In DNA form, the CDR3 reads TGCGCCAGCAGGGCTCATTCGACAGCCACAAACACTGAAGCTTTCTTT.

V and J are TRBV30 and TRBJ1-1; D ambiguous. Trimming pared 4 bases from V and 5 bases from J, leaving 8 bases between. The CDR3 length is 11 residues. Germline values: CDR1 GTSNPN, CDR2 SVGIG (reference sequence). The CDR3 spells CAWMIRTEAFF. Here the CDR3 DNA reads TGTGCCTGGATGATTCGGACTGAAGCTTTCTTT.

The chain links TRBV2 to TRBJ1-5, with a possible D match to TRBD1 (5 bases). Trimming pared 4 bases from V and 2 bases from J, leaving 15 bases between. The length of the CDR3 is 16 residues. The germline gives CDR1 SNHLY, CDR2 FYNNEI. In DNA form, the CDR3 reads TGTGCCAGCAGTGCGCCGGCTACGGGGGGCAATCAGCCCCAGCATTTT. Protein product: CASSAPATGGNQPQHF.

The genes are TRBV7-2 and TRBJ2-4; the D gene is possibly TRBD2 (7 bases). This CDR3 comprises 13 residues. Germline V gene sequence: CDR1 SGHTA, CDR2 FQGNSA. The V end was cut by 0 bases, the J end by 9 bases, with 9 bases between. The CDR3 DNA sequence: TGTGCCAGCAGCTTAGCGGGGGGGCCCATTCAGTACTTC. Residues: CASSLAGGPIQYF.

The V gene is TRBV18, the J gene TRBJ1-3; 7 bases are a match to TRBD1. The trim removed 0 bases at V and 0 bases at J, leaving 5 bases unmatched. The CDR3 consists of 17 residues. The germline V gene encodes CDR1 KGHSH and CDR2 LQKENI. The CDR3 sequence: CASSPPGQLRSGNTIYF. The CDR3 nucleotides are TGTGCCAGCTCACCACCGGGACAGCTCCGCTCTGGAAACACCATATATTTT.

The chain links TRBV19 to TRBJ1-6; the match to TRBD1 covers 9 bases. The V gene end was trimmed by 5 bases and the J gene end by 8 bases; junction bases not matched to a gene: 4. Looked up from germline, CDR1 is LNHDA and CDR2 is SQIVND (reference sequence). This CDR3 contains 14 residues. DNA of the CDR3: TGTGCCAGTAGTGCGGACAGGGGAGATTCACCCCTCCACTTT. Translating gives CASSADRGDSPLHF. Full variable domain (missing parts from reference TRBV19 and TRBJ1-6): DGGITQSPKYLFRKEGQNVTLSCEQNLNHDAMYWYRQDPGQGLRLIYYSQIVNDFQKGDIAEGYSVSREKKESFPLTVTSAQKNPTAFYLCASSADRGDSPLHFGNGTRLTVT.

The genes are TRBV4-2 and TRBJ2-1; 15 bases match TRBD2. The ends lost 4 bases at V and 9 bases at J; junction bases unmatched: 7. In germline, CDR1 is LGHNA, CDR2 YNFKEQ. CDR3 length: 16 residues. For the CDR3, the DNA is TGTGCCAGCAGCCCCGACGGGACTAGCGGGGGGAGTGAGCAGTTCTTC. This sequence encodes CASSPDGTSGGSEQFF.

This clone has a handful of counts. CDR3 nucleotide sequence: TGTGCCAGCAGTGAATTTACTAGCGGGAACAATGAGCAGTTCTTC. Translated, it gives CASSEFTSGNNEQFF. The chain has TRBV6-1 and TRBJ2-1; 10 bases line up with TRBD2. The J segment lost 5 bases and the V segment lost 2 bases, leaving 3 bases of the junction unmatched. The CDR3 extends over 15 amino acids. Germline lookup yields CDR1 MNHNS and CDR2 SASEGT.

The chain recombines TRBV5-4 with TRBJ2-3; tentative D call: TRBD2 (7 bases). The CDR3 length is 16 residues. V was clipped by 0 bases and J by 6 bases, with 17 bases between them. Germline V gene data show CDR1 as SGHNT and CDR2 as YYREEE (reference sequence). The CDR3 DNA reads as TGTGCCAGCAGCTTGGTGGCGGGGGCATCAGGGGATACGCAGTATTTT. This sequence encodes CASSLVAGASGDTQYF.

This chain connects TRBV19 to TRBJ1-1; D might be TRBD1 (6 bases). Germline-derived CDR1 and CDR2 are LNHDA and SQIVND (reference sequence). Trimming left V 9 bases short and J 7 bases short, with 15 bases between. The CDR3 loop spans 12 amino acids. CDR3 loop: CASGTGRVEAFF. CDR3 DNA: TGTGCCAGCGGAACAGGGAGGGTTGAAGCTTTCTTT.

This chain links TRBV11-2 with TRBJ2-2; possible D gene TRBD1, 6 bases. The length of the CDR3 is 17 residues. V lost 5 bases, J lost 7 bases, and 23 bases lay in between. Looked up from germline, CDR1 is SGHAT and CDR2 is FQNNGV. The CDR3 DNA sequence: TGTGCCAGCAGCGCTGGACAGTCTCGTTGGTGGGGCGGGGAGCTGTTTTTT. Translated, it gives CASSAGQSRWWGGELFF.

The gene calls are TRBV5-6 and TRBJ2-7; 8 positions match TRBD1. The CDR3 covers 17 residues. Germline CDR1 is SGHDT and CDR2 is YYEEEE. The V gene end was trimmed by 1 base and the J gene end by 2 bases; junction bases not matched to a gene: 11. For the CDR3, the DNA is TGTGCCAGCAGCTTGCCGCCCCCTGGACAGGGTACCTACGAGCAGTACTTC. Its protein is CASSLPPPGQGTYEQYF.

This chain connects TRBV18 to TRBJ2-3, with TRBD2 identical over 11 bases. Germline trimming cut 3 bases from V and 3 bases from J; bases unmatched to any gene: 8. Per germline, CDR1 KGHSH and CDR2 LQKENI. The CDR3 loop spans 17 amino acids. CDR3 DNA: TGTGCCAGCTCACCTGCACTAGCGGGAGTCGGGACAGATACGCAGTATTTT. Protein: CASSPALAGVGTDTQYF.

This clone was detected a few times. The CDR3 DNA reads as TGTGCCAGCAGCCTCCTTTACGGTTCACCCCTCCACTTT. Encoded protein: CASSLLYGSPLHF. The V gene is TRBV11-2, the J gene TRBJ1-6; the D is unclear. V was trimmed by 5 bases and J by 9 bases, leaving 11 bases between them. The V gene's germline CDR1 is SGHAT and CDR2 FQNNGV. CDR3 length equals 13 residues.

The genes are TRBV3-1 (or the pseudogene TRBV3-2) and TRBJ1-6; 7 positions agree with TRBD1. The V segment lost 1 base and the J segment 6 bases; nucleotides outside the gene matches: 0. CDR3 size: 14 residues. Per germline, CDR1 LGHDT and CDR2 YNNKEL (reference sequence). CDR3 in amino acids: CASSQGDSNSPLHF. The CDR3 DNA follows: TGTGCCAGCAGCCAAGGGGACAGTAATTCACCCCTCCACTTT.

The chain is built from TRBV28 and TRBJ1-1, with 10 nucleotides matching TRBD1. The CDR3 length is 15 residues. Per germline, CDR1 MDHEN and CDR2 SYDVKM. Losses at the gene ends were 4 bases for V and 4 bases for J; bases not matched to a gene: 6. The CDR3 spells CASSSIWTGGTEAFF. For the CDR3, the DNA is TGTGCCAGCAGTTCCATTTGGACAGGGGGCACTGAAGCTTTCTTT.

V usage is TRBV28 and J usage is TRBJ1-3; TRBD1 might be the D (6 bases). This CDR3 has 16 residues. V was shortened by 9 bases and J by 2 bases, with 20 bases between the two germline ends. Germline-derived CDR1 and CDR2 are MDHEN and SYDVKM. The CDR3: CASRRASGAPGNTIYF. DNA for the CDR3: TGTGCCAGTAGAAGAGCCTCAGGGGCCCCTGGAAACACCATATATTTT.

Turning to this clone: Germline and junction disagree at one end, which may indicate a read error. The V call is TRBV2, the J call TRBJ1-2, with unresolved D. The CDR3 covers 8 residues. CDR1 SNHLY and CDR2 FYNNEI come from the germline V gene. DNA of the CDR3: TGTGCCAGCAGTGACGCGGCCTTC. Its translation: CASSDAAF.

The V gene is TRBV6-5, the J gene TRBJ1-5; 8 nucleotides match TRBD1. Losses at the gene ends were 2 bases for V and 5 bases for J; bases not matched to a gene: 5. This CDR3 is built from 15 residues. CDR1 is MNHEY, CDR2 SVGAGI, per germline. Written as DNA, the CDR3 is TGTGCCAGCAGTTACGGGACAGGAGAGGATCAGCCCCAGCATTTT. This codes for CASSYGTGEDQPQHF.

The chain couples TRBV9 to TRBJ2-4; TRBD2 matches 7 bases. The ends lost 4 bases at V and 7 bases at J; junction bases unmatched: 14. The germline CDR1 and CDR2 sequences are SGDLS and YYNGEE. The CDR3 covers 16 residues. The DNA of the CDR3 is TGTGCCAGCAGCCCCTGGGGACTCCTGGGGGGGAACATTCAGTACTTC. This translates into CASSPWGLLGGNIQYF.